The T cell receptor (beta chain) under discussion was sequenced for a study of T cells expressing NK-cell markers. Whole-study results and caveats: Several of the donors carried dominant NKG2C+ clonotypes that took up 1.0-7.0% of their CD8+ T cells. One observes that, in several donors, these clonotypes were also the leading ones within the CD3+CD56-NKG2C+ fraction.

Of note for this clonotype: Its antigen is unidentified.

TCRdb reprocessed the 5' RACE reads and stores each CDR3 protein as one record, lacking DNA. In all, the sample yields roughly 390,000 distinct CDR3 sequences. This CDR3 has 14 amino acids. Germline lookup yields CDR1 SQVTM and CDR2 ANQGSEA. The chain uses TRBV29-1 and TRBJ2-1; TCRdb designates TRBD1, a call that cannot be tested without DNA. The clonotype was recovered from a man between 18 and 69 years old in good health. Sequencing input: blood T cells: a sorted CD56 or NKG2C T cell subset, CD4+ or CD8+ T cells, or bulk PBMC T cells (not recorded which). The CDR3 here is CSVEVGVLLGEQFF.